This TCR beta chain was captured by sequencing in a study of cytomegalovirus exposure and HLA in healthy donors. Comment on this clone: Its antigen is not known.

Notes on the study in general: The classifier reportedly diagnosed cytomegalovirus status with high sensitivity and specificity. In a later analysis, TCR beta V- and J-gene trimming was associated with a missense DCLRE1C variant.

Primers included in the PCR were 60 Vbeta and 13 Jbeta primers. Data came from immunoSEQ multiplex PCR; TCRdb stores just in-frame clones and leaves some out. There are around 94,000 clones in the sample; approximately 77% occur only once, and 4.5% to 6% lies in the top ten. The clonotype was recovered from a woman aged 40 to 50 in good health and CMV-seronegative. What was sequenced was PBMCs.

The CDR3 DNA sequence: TGTGCCAGCAGGACAGGGGCTTCCAACTATGGCTACACCTTC. It specifies CASRTGASNYGYTF. V gene TRBV7-9 combines with J gene TRBJ1-2; 8 bases agree with TRBD1. CDR1 SEHNR and CDR2 FQNEAQ come from the germline V gene (reference sequence). V was pared by 6 bases and J by 2 bases, with 5 bases of the junction left unmatched. This CDR3 comprises 14 residues. Based on the CDR3 plus reference TRBV7-9 and TRBJ1-2, the full variable domain is DTGVSQNPRHKITKRGQNVTFRCDPISEHNRLYWYRQTLGQGPEFLTYFQNEAQLEKSRLLSDRFSAERPKGSFSTLEIQRTEQGDSAMYLCASRTGASNYGYTFGSGTRLTVV.